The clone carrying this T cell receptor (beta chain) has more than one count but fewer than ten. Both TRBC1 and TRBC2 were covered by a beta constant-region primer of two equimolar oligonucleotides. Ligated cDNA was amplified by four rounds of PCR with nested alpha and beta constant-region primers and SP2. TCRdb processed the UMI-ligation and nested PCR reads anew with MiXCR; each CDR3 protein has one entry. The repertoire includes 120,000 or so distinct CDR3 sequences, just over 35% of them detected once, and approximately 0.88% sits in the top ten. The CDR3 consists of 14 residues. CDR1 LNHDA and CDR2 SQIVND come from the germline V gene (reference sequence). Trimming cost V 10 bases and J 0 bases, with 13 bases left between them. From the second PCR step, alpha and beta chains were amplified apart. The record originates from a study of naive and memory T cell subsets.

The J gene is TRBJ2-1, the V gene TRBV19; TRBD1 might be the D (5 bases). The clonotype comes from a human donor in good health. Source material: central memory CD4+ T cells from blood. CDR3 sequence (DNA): TGTGCCACCAAAGGGGCTAGCTCCTACAATGAGCAGTTCTTC. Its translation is CATKGASSYNEQFF.